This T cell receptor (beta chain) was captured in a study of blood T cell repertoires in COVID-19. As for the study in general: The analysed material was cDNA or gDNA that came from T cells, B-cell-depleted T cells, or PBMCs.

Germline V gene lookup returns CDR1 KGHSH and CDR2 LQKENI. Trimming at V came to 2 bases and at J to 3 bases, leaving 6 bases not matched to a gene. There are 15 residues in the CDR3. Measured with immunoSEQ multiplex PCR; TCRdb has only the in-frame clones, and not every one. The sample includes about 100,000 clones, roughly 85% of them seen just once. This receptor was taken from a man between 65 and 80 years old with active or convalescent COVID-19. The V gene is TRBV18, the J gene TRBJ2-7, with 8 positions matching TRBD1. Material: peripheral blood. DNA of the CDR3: TGTGCCAGCTCACCAGCGCGGACAGGGCTCTACGAGCAGTACTTC. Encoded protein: CASSPARTGLYEQYF.